Below, one T cell receptor (beta chain) is given with its context. This specimen comes from a study of control samples from healthy donors and cancer patients. Germline assignment: CDR1 WNHNN and CDR2 SYGVQD (reference sequence). The CDR3 is made up of 17 amino acids. With V trimmed by 0 bases and J by 4 bases, 3 bases remained unmatched. Clones were read by immunoSEQ multiplex PCR, and TCRdb kept only the in-frame ones, dropping some. The data hold roughly 190,000 clones, with roughly 91% observed a single time. The sequenced sample consisted of blood. The chain joins TRBV10-1 to TRBJ2-3; 14 bases match TRBD2. This clonotype was obtained from a woman aged 25 to 39 in good health. This CDR3 is CASSESMTSGGADTQYF. CDR3 DNA sequence: TGCGCCAGCAGTGAGTCGATGACTAGCGGGGGGGCAGATACGCAGTATTTT.